This T cell receptor (beta chain) is drawn from a study of blood T cell repertoires in COVID-19. Germline-derived CDR1 and CDR2 are MNHEY and SMNVEV (reference sequence). V was cut by 2 bases and J by 5 bases, with 10 bases left in between. This CDR3 is 14 amino acids long. Here immunoSEQ multiplex PCR was the method, and the copy in TCRdb shows in-frame clones only, minus some. Counted here are over 90,000 clones, 65% to 85% occurring once; the ten biggest clones make up nearly 4.5%. The sample was peripheral blood. J is TRBJ2-1 and V is TRBV27; no clear D gene. This TCR came from a man aged 55 to 69 with acute or convalescent COVID-19. The CDR3 region is CASSLERGNNEQFF. The CDR3 DNA follows: TGTGCCAGCAGTTTAGAGCGCGGTAACAATGAGCAGTTCTTC.